Detailed here is one TCR beta chain. Method: immunoSEQ multiplex PCR; TCRdb's copy keeps in-frame clones and lacks some. In the table there are under 200,000 clones, more than 70% of which are singletons. The CDR3 is made up of 16 amino acids. The V gene's germline CDR1 is SGHDT and CDR2 YYEEEE. The junction had 11 bases not matched to a gene; V was cut back by 3 bases and J by 8 bases. This entry comes from a study of blood T cell repertoires in COVID-19. As for the study in general: The origin of the acute and convalescent COVID-19 samples was the United States, Italy and Spain.

Sample: PBMCs or T cells enriched from blood (not recorded which). V and J are TRBV5-6 and TRBJ1-6, with 7 bases lining up with TRBD1. The TCR comes from a man in his sixties who had recovered from COVID-19. The CDR3 sequence: CASSSLRQGRDSPLHF. CDR3 sequence (DNA): TGTGCCAGCAGCTCCCTGAGACAGGGCCGAGATTCACCCCTCCACTTT.